Shown below are 20 T cell receptor beta chains from a single sample sequenced in a study of cytomegalovirus exposure and HLA in healthy donors. 60 Vbeta and 13 Jbeta primers were used in PCR. Measured with immunoSEQ multiplex PCR; TCRdb has only the in-frame clones, and not every one. The table lists some 93,000 clones, around a tenth of them singletons. The sequenced sample consisted of PBMCs. These receptors all stem from a man in his fifties in good health and CMV-seropositive.

This clone was counted only a few times. The chain couples TRBV11-2 to TRBJ1-4, with 9 bases identical to TRBD1. J lost 0 bases, V lost 3 bases, and 5 bases had no gene match. Germline loops: CDR1 SGHAT, CDR2 FQNNGV. The CDR3 loop spans 17 amino acids. CDR3 protein: CASSLDRGGATNEKLFF. The CDR3 bases are TGTGCCAGCAGCTTGGACAGGGGTGGCGCAACTAATGAAAAACTGTTTTTT.

The rearrangement joins TRBV30 to TRBJ1-6, with 7 bases that match TRBD1. This CDR3 contains 15 residues. V gave up 4 bases and J gave up 9 bases; unmatched junction bases: 12. The germline V gene encodes CDR1 GTSNPN and CDR2 SVGIG (reference sequence). This CDR3 reads CAWNSDRRKGSPLHF. The CDR3 DNA follows: TGTGCCTGGAATTCGGACAGGAGAAAGGGTTCACCCCTCCACTTT.

This clone was counted between two and nine times. The chain has TRBV7-6 and TRBJ1-4; D possibly corresponds to TRBD1 (5 bases). This CDR3 contains 13 residues. Germline CDR1 is SGHVS and CDR2 is FNYEAQ. Trimming shortened V by 7 bases and J by 7 bases, and 13 bases separated the two germline ends. The CDR3 nucleotides are TGTGCCAGCACCCCCGGGGGGGGTGAAAAACTGTTTTTT. This codes for CASTPGGGEKLFF. Together with reference TRBV7-6 and TRBJ1-4, the CDR3 gives the full variable domain: GAGVSQSPRYKVTKRGQDVALRCDPISGHVSLYWYRQALGQGPEFLTYFNYEAQQDKSGLPNDRFSAERPEGSISTLTIQRTEQRDSAMYRCASTPGGGEKLFFGSGTQLSVL.

This chain connects TRBV6-4 to TRBJ2-1; 8 bases align to TRBD1. Germline V gene lookup returns CDR1 MRHNA and CDR2 SNTAGT. This CDR3 is 14 amino acids long. The V segment lost 3 bases and the J segment 4 bases; nucleotides outside the gene matches: 2. The CDR3 loop is CASSERQGYNEQFF. As DNA, the CDR3 is TGTGCCAGCAGTGAGAGACAGGGGTACAATGAGCAGTTCTTC.

This clone was seen a few times. This chain connects TRBV5-8 to TRBJ2-1, with 13 bases identical to TRBD2. The CDR3 loop spans 19 amino acids. V trimming: 4 bases; J trimming: 0 bases; junction bases outside the gene matches: 10. Looked up from germline, CDR1 is SGHTS and CDR2 is YDEGEE. The CDR3 DNA is TGTGCCAGCAGCAGGGCCGGGACTAGCGGGAACCCCTCCTACAATGAGCAGTTCTTC. This gives the protein CASSRAGTSGNPSYNEQFF.

The rearrangement uses TRBV10-3 and TRBJ2-1, with 14 bases aligning to TRBD2. This CDR3 is 18 amino acids long. V was pared by 4 bases and J by 7 bases, with 12 bases of the junction left unmatched. The germline V gene encodes CDR1 ENHRY and CDR2 SYGVKD. CDR3 coding DNA: TGTGCCATCAGTGGTTCCGGGACTAGCGGGAGCCTATGGAATGAGCAGTTCTTC. Amino acid sequence: CAISGSGTSGSLWNEQFF.

The chain carries TRBV9 and TRBJ2-7; the match to TRBD1 covers 8 bases. CDR1 and CDR2 (germline): SGDLS, YYNGEE. V trimming: 7 bases; J trimming: 7 bases; junction bases outside the gene matches: 10. The CDR3 totals 13 residues. The CDR3 sequence is CASGGQGGGEQYF. The CDR3 DNA sequence: TGTGCCAGCGGAGGACAGGGCGGTGGGGAGCAGTACTTC.

This clone was detected a few times. V is TRBV7-9 and J is TRBJ1-6, with 7 bases aligning to TRBD1. Germline trimming cut 3 bases from V and 4 bases from J; bases unmatched to any gene: 12. Per germline, CDR1 SEHNR and CDR2 FQNEAQ (reference sequence). The CDR3 extends over 18 amino acids. The DNA of the CDR3 is TGTGCCAGCAGCTTCGAAGGGGGCACCGGGAGATATAATTCACCCCTCCACTTT. Its translation is CASSFEGGTGRYNSPLHF.

The chain has TRBV29-1 and TRBJ2-2, with 8 bases fitting TRBD1. The CDR3 is 17 residues long. The germline CDR1 and CDR2 sequences are SQVTM and ANQGSEA. J gave up 0 bases and V 7 bases, and 13 bases lay outside the gene matches. The CDR3 bases are TGCAGCGCAAGGGGGGTTGGGACAGGCGCGAACACCGGGGAGCTGTTTTTT. Residues: CSARGVGTGANTGELFF.

The chain joins TRBV7-6 to TRBJ1-1; D is unclear. The length of the CDR3 is 15 residues. The germline V and J ends were trimmed by 5 bases and 6 bases, with 19 bases remaining between them. The germline CDR1 and CDR2 sequences are SGHVS and FNYEAQ. CDR3 coding DNA: TGTGCCAGCAGCGACCCTAGCGGCCCGGTCTCTGAAGCTTTCTTT. It encodes CASSDPSGPVSEAFF.

This clone has a handful of counts. The V call is TRBV18, the J call TRBJ1-2, with 8 bases aligning to TRBD1. This CDR3 is built from 14 residues. Germline V gene sequence: CDR1 KGHSH, CDR2 LQKENI. Unmatched junction bases numbered 3, after V lost 3 bases and J lost 3 bases. In nucleotides, the CDR3 is TGTGCCAGCTCACCGACAGGGGCGGACTATGGCTACACCTTC. Amino acid sequence: CASSPTGADYGYTF. The full variable domain, rest sourced from reference TRBV18 and TRBJ1-2, is NAGVMQNPRHLVRRRGQEARLRCSPMKGHSHVYWYRQLPEEGLKFMVYLQKENIIDESGMPKERFSAEFPKEGPSILRIQQVVRGDSAAYFCASSPTGADYGYTFGSGTRLTVV.

The sample holds a few counts of this clone. The CDR3 DNA reads TGTGCCAGCAGTGCTATTCGGACAGGGGGCGAGCAGTACTTC. Translating gives CASSAIRTGGEQYF. This rearrangement joins TRBV28 to TRBJ2-7; 10 nucleotides align to TRBD1. In germline, CDR1 is MDHEN, CDR2 SYDVKM. V shed 5 bases and J 6 bases; nucleotides not matched to a gene: 7. The CDR3 totals 14 residues.

The chain employs TRBV29-1 and TRBJ2-7, with D possibly TRBD2 on 5 matching bases. The CDR3 consists of 13 residues. V was cut by 4 bases and J by 3 bases, with 13 bases left in between. Germline-derived CDR1 and CDR2 are SQVTM and ANQGSEA. CDR3 DNA sequence: TGCAGCGTTGTTACTAGAGGGAACTACGAGCAGTACTTC. This translates into CSVVTRGNYEQYF.

CDR3 protein: CASSQDWWTGYRGEESTNEKLFF. CDR3 nucleotide sequence: TGTGCCAGCAGCCAAGATTGGTGGACAGGTTATCGGGGTGAAGAATCAACTAATGAAAAACTGTTTTTT. This sequence joins TRBV14 and TRBJ1-4; 7 bases fit TRBD1. Germline CDR1 and CDR2: SGHDN and FVKESK. CDR3 length equals 23 residues. Trimming cost V 0 bases and J 0 bases; bases outside gene matches: 22.

This clone was counted a few times. The chain couples TRBV10-3 to TRBJ1-1, with a tentative D call TRBD1 (5 bases). This CDR3 region has 14 residues. The germline V gene encodes CDR1 ENHRY and CDR2 SYGVKD. Trimming took 3 bases from V and 1 from J, leaving 9 bases between them. The CDR3 protein is CAISDPRENTEAFF. In DNA form, the CDR3 reads TGTGCCATCAGTGATCCCAGGGAGAACACTGAAGCTTTCTTT.

The chain is built from TRBV6-1 and TRBJ2-2; 12 positions agree with TRBD1. After removal of 4 bases from V and 7 bases from J, the junction contained 10 bases not matched to a gene. This CDR3 has 17 residues. CDR1 is MNHNS and CDR2 is SASEGT in the germline V gene. CDR3 DNA sequence: TGTGCCAGCAGTGTTCCGGGACAGGGGGCGTTAGGCGGGGAGCTGTTTTTT. Translating gives CASSVPGQGALGGELFF.

Relative to its sample, this clone is medium-sized (0.01 to 0.1%). In the same sample, other DNA sequences code for this CDR3. V usage is TRBV6-5 and J usage is TRBJ2-7; the match to TRBD2 covers 7 bases. V shed 2 bases, J shed 3 bases, and the junction held 4 bases outside the gene matches. This CDR3 has 14 amino acids. Per the germline V gene, CDR1 is MNHEY and CDR2 is SVGAGI. CDR3 in amino acids: CASSYGTGGYEQYF. CDR3 DNA sequence: TGTGCCAGCAGTTACGGAACGGGAGGCTACGAGCAGTACTTC.

This clone occurred a few times. V is TRBV5-1 and J is TRBJ2-7; 8 bases match TRBD1. CDR3 length: 14 amino acids. Germline-derived CDR1 and CDR2 are SGHRS and YFSETQ. Trimming at V came to 4 bases and at J to 7 bases, leaving 10 bases not matched to a gene. The CDR3: CASSLVQGAREQYF. In DNA form, the CDR3 reads TGCGCCAGCAGCCTGGTGCAGGGGGCGAGGGAGCAGTACTTC.

The chain carries TRBV18 and TRBJ2-3; 10 bases are shared with TRBD2. The length of the CDR3 is 19 residues. Germline CDR1 and CDR2: KGHSH and LQKENI. V lost 2 bases to trimming and J lost 3 bases; unmatched junction nucleotides: 14. The DNA for the CDR3 is TGTGCCAGCTCACCAGATTCCCCGTCGTTAGCGGGAGGAACAGATACGCAGTATTTT. Amino acids: CASSPDSPSLAGGTDTQYF.

The chain's CDR3 is CASSGGQGPTEAFF. The CDR3, as DNA: TGCGCCAGCAGCGGGGGACAGGGGCCAACTGAAGCTTTCTTT. The chain employs TRBV5-1 and TRBJ1-1, with TRBD1 matching over 10 bases. V gave up 4 bases and J gave up 5 bases; unmatched junction bases: 5. CDR1 and CDR2 from the germline V gene are SGHRS and YFSETQ. The CDR3 spans 14 residues.